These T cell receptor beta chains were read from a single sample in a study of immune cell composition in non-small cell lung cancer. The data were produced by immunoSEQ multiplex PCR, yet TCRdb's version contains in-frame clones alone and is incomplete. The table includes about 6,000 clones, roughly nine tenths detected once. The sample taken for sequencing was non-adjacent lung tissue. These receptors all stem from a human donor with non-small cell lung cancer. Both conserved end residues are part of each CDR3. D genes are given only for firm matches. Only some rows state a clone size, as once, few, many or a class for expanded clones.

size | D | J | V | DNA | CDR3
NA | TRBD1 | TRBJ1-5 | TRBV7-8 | TGTGCCAGCAGCCCGGACAGGGGTGGGGTTCAGCCCCAGCATTTT | CASSPDRGGVQPQHF
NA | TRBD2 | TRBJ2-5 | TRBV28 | TGTGCCAGCAGCTATACTAGCGGCCGCGCTCAGTACTTC | CASSYTSGRAQYF
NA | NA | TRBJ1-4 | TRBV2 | TGTGCCAGATCAGGGGTCGGGAATGAAAAACTGTTTTTT | CARSGVGNEKLFF
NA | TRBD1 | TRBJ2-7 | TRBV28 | TGTGCCAGCAGTCCCACCGGGACAGGGACCTACGAGCAGTACTTC | CASSPTGTGTYEQYF
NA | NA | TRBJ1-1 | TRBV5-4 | TGTGCCAGCAGCTTGGTCTTCGGGGATGAAGCTTTCTTT | CASSLVFGDEAFF
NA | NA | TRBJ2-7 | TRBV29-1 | TGCAGCGTTGCAGGGAGGGTCGGGGCAGGGGCCGAGCAGTACTTC | CSVAGRVGAGAEQYF
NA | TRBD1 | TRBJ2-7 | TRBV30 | TGTGCCTGGAGTGTTCGAGGACAGGGAGGTTACGAGCAGTACTTC | CAWSVRGQGGYEQYF
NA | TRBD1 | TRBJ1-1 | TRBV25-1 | TGTGCCAGCAGTGTTGACAGGGTCCGGGCTGAAGCTTTCTTT | CASSVDRVRAEAFF
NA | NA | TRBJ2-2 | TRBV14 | TGTGCCAGCAGCCAATCGCGCCCCGGGGAGCTGTTTTTT | CASSQSRPGELFF
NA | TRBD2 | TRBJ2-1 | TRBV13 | TGTGCCAGCAGCTTAGGTAAAGCTAGCGGGAGGGCCTACAATGAGCAGTTCTTC | CASSLGKASGRAYNEQFF
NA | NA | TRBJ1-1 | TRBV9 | TGTGCCAGCAGCGTACAGGAGGCCATGAACACTGAAGCTTTCTTT | CASSVQEAMNTEAFF
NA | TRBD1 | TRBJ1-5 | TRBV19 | TGTGCCAGTAATCCGACAGGGTGGGGGGATCAGCCCCAGCATTTT | CASNPTGWGDQPQHF
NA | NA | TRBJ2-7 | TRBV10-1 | TGCGCCAGGCCGGGACACCGGTGGAACGAGCAGTACTTC | CARPGHRWNEQYF
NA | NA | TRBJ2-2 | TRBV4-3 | TGCGCCAGCAGCCAAGATAACAGCCGAATTACAAACACCGGGGAGCTGTTTTTT | CASSQDNSRITNTGELFF
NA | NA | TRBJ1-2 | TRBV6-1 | TGTGCCAGCAGCTTGGAAGGGGGAGACTATGGCTACACCTTC | CASSLEGGDYGYTF
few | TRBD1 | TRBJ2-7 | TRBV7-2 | TGTGCCAGCAGCATGACGGCGGGACAGGGCTACGAGCAGTACTTC | CASSMTAGQGYEQYF
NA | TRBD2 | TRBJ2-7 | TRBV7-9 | TGTGCCAGCAGCCCGGGGACTAGCGGAAAGGAGTACGAGCAGTACTTC | CASSPGTSGKEYEQYF
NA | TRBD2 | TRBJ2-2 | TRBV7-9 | TGTGCCAGCAGCGGGGGACTAGCGAGCGGGGAGCTGTTTTTT | CASSGGLASGELFF
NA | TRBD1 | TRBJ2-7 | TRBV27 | TGTGCCAGCAGTCTGAAGACAGGGAGTTACGAGCAGTACTTC | CASSLKTGSYEQYF
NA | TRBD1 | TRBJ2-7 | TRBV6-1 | TGTGCCAGCAAGGGACAGAACTACGAGCAGTACTTC | CASKGQNYEQYF
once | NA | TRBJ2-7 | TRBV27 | TGTGCCAGCAGTTGGAGCCTTAACTACGAGCAGTACTTC | CASSWSLNYEQYF
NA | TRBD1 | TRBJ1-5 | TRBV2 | TGTGCCAGCAGGGGGACAGGTAGTAGTGGCAATCAGCCCCAGCATTTT | CASRGTGSSGNQPQHF
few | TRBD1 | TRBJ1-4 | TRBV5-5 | TGTGCCAGCAGCTTGGACAGGGGCGGTGAAAAACTGTTTTTT | CASSLDRGGEKLFF
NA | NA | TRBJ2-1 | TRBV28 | TGTGCCAGCAGTTACCCCCAGGGTATCAATGAGCAGTTCTTC | CASSYPQGINEQFF
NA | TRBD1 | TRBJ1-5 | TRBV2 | TGTGCCAGCAAAGTTGGACAGGTCAATCAGCCCCAGCATTTT | CASKVGQVNQPQHF
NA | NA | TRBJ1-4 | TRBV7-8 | TGTGCCAGCAGCATTAGCCCCGCTGGTGAAAAACTGTTTTTT | CASSISPAGEKLFF
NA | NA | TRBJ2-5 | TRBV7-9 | TGTGCCAGCAGCCCTATAGGGAGTCCCAGGGGTGTTGGAGAGACCCAGTACTTC | CASSPIGSPRGVGETQYF
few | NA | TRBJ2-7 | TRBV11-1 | TGTGCCAGCAGTTCGTGGGGCTCTAACCCCCTAGCGAAGCAGTACTTC | CASSSWGSNPLAKQYF
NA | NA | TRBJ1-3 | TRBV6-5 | TGTGCCACCCTACAAGGGCCCCGGGGCACCATATATTTT | CATLQGPRGTIYF
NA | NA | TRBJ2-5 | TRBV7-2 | TGTGCCAGCAGCCGCCGGCGGATGCAAGAGACCCAGTACTTC | CASSRRRMQETQYF
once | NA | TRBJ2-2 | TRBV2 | TGTGCCAGCAGGGGGGCTAATATTAGGGCCGGGGAGCTGTTTTTT | CASRGANIRAGELFF
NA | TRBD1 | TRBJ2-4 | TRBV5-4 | TGTGCCAGCAGCCCGACAGGGGAGCGGAACATTCAGTACTTC | CASSPTGERNIQYF
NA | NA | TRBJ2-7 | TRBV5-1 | TGCGCCAGCAAGGACGGCGGGGACCTCTCCTACGAGCAGTACTTC | CASKDGGDLSYEQYF
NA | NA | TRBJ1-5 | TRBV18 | TGTGCCAGCTCGGCAGGAATAAGACAGCCCCAGCATTTT | CASSAGIRQPQHF
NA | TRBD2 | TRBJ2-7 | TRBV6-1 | TGTGCCAGCAGTGAAAGCGGGACTAGCGGGACGAGCTCCTACGAGCAGTACTTC | CASSESGTSGTSSYEQYF
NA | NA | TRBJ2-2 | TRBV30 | TGTGCCTGGAGTTTTGGGCAAACCGGGGAGCTGTTTTTT | CAWSFGQTGELFF
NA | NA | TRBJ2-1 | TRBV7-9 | TGTGCCAGCAGCTTAGGGTCGGACAATGAGCAGTTCTTC | CASSLGSDNEQFF
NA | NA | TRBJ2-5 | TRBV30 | TGTGCCTGGAGGTACCGGGGGAGGAAGACCCAGTACTTC | CAWRYRGRKTQYF
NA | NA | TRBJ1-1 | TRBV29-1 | TGCAGCGTTGGGACAGAACTGAACACTGAAGCTTTCTTT | CSVGTELNTEAFF
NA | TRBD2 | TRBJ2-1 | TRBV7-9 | TGTGCCAGCAGAAGACTGGGGGTAGCGGGAGTTGAGCAGTTCTTC | CASRRLGVAGVEQFF
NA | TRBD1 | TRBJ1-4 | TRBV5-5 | TGTGCCAGCAGCTTCGACAGGGGAGGGGAAAAACTGTTTTTT | CASSFDRGGEKLFF
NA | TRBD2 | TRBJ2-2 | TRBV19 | TGTGCCAGTAGCACCCAGGGAGGGGCGGGCGGGGAGCTGTTTTTT | CASSTQGGAGGELFF
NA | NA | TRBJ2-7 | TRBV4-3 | TGCGCCAGCAGCCAAGTGTTGGAGTACGAGCAGTACTTC | CASSQVLEYEQYF
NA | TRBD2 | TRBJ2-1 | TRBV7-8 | TGTGCCAGCAGCTTAGGTCGCTGGACTAGCGGGATTGGGCAGTTCTTC | CASSLGRWTSGIGQFF